These T cell receptor beta chains were read from a single sample in a study of CD8+ T cells in alopecia areata. Sequenced by immunoSEQ multiplex PCR; TCRdb stores in-frame clones only, minus some. The data show about 180,000 clones, around 49% seen once. The input for sequencing was CD8+ T cells sorted from blood, taken between weeks 51 and 52, from a patient treated with tofacitinib. The origin of the receptors is a human donor with alopecia areata. CDR3s include the opening cysteine and the closing phenylalanine or tryptophan. Each record gives: clone size, J gene, V gene, D gene, CDR3 DNA, CDR3 protein. A D gene is named only where the DNA matches it firmly. Size is omitted from some rows. Given values are once, few, many or a class for expanded clones.

size: NA; J: TRBJ1-1; V: TRBV27; D: NA; DNA: TGTGCCAGCAGGTTCCTAGGTCGGAACACTGAAGCTTTCTTT; CDR3: CASRFLGRNTEAFF
size: few; J: TRBJ2-5; V: TRBV7-9; D: NA; DNA: TGTGCCAGCAGCTTAAGGGGGATCCGAGAGACCCAGTACTTC; CDR3: CASSLRGIRETQYF
size: NA; J: TRBJ2-1; V: TRBV27; D: NA; DNA: TGTGCCAGCAGGCGCAGGGCTAACAATGAGCAGTTCTTC; CDR3: CASRRRANNEQFF
size: NA; J: TRBJ2-3; V: TRBV15; D: NA; DNA: TGTGCCACCAGCCACATAGGGCCTGCCAGCACAGATACGCAGTATTTT; CDR3: CATSHIGPASTDTQYF
size: once; J: TRBJ2-7; V: TRBV9; D: TRBD1; DNA: TGTGCCAGCAGCGTTACTCCGGGACAGGGGGTCTACGAGCAGTACTTC; CDR3: CASSVTPGQGVYEQYF
size: NA; J: TRBJ1-4; V: TRBV6-6; D: NA; DNA: TGTGCCAGCAGTTGGGGTTCTGAAAAACTGTTTTTT; CDR3: CASSWGSEKLFF
size: NA; J: TRBJ2-7; V: TRBV5-6; D: TRBD1; DNA: TGTGCCAGCAGCTCGACAGGGTTGGCCTACGAGCAGTACTTC; CDR3: CASSSTGLAYEQYF
size: few; J: TRBJ1-2; V: TRBV4-3; D: NA; DNA: TGCGCCAGCAGCCCTGGACGCGGGTTGGGATATGGCTACACCTTC; CDR3: CASSPGRGLGYGYTF
size: NA; J: TRBJ2-5; V: TRBV4-3; D: TRBD2; DNA: TGCGCCAGCAGCCTGACTAGCGGGGGGGGAGAGACCCAGTACTTC; CDR3: CASSLTSGGGETQYF
size: NA; J: TRBJ2-3; V: TRBV29-1; D: NA; DNA: TGCAGCGTTGAAGCCCCCGACAGGAGCACAGATACGCAGTATTTT; CDR3: CSVEAPDRSTDTQYF
size: NA; J: TRBJ2-3; V: TRBV30; D: TRBD1; DNA: TGTGCCTGGAGTGTAGACAGGGGCACAGATACGCAGTATTTT; CDR3: CAWSVDRGTDTQYF
size: NA; J: TRBJ1-2; V: TRBV11-2; D: NA; DNA: TGTGCCAGCAGCCCAGGGTGGGAGGACTATGGCTACACCTTC; CDR3: CASSPGWEDYGYTF
size: NA; J: TRBJ2-3; V: TRBV30; D: TRBD2; DNA: TGTGCCTGGGCTCGTAGCGGGGAAGTAGATACGCAGTATTTT; CDR3: CAWARSGEVDTQYF
size: few; J: TRBJ2-1; V: TRBV5-4; D: NA; DNA: TGTGCCAGCAGCCCCCGGGGAGTCAATGAGCAGTTCTTC; CDR3: CASSPRGVNEQFF
size: few; J: TRBJ2-4; V: TRBV4-2; D: NA; DNA: TGTGCCAGCAGCCAAGAGGCTAGCCTTGCCAAAAACATTCAGTACTTC; CDR3: CASSQEASLAKNIQYF
size: NA; J: TRBJ2-7; V: TRBV10-3; D: NA; DNA: TGTGCCATCAGCCGGGACACCTACGAGCAGTACTTC; CDR3: CAISRDTYEQYF
size: NA; J: TRBJ2-1; V: TRBV13; D: NA; DNA: TGTGCCAGCAGCTTAGGGGGGCGAAATGAGCAGTTCTTC; CDR3: CASSLGGRNEQFF
size: NA; J: TRBJ1-1; V: TRBV14; D: NA; DNA: TGTGCCAGCAGCCAAGATCAGGGTAACACTGAAGCTTTCTTT; CDR3: CASSQDQGNTEAFF
size: few; J: TRBJ2-5; V: TRBV27; D: TRBD2; DNA: TGTGCCAGCAGTCCCTCCGCGGGGGATAGTCAAGAGACCCAGTACTTC; CDR3: CASSPSAGDSQETQYF
size: once; J: TRBJ2-7; V: TRBV27; D: NA; DNA: TGTGCCAGCAGTCTCCGGGGGAGTGAGCAGTACTTC; CDR3: CASSLRGSEQYF
size: once; J: TRBJ2-2; V: TRBV25-1; D: NA; DNA: TGTGCCAGCACGTCGAGAGAAACGAACACCGGGGAGCTGTTTTTT; CDR3: CASTSRETNTGELFF
size: NA; J: TRBJ2-5; V: TRBV25-1; D: TRBD2; DNA: TGTGCCAGCAGTGAACCCGCGGGGGGGGAGACCCAGTACTTC; CDR3: CASSEPAGGETQYF
size: NA; J: TRBJ1-1; V: TRBV2; D: NA; DNA: TGTGCCAGCATGGCCGGGGCGAACACTGAAGCTTTCTTT; CDR3: CASMAGANTEAFF
size: NA; J: TRBJ2-7; V: TRBV29-1; D: NA; DNA: TGCAGCGTATTAGGCGGGGAAACCTACGAGCAGTACTTC; CDR3: CSVLGGETYEQYF
size: NA; J: TRBJ1-1; V: TRBV30; D: NA; DNA: TGTGCCTGGAGTATTTCGGGACACTACATGAACACTGAAGCTTTCTTT; CDR3: CAWSISGHYMNTEAFF
size: once; J: TRBJ2-3; V: TRBV7-3; D: TRBD2; DNA: TGTGCCAGCAGCGCGACGCTAGCGGGGGGCCGCACAGATACGCAGTATTTT; CDR3: CASSATLAGGRTDTQYF
size: NA; J: TRBJ1-5; V: TRBV19; D: TRBD1; DNA: TGTGCCAGTAGTCAGGACAGGGTGGGCAATCAGCCCCAGCATTTT; CDR3: CASSQDRVGNQPQHF
size: NA; J: TRBJ1-1; V: TRBV4-3; D: TRBD1; DNA: TGCGCCAGCAGCCAAGATCACGAGGGACAGGAAGAAGCTTTCTTT; CDR3: CASSQDHEGQEEAFF